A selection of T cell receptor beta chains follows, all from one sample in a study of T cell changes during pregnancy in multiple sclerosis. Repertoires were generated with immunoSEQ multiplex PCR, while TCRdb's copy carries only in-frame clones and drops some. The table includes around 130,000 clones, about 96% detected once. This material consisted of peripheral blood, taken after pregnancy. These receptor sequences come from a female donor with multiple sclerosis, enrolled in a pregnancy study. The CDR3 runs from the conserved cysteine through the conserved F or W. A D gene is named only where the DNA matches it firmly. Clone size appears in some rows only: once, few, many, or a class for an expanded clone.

DNA: TGTGCCAGCAGTGAACCGAATTTACTTCAGGGGACCCAGTACTTC
CDR3: CASSEPNLLQGTQYF
size: once
V: TRBV25-1
J: TRBJ2-5
D: NA

DNA: TGTGCCAGCAGCCCCCGTAGCGGAGGAATGGGTCCCCAAGAGACCCAGTACTTC
CDR3: CASSPRSGGMGPQETQYF
size: NA
V: TRBV9
J: TRBJ2-5
D: NA

DNA: TGTGCCAGCAGTCGAGCTAGGCGGGAACTACGCCAGCATTTT
CDR3: CASSRARRELRQHF
size: NA
V: TRBV28
J: TRBJ1-5
D: NA

DNA: TGTGCCAGCAGCTTGCAGAAAAGGTCCATCAAGGACTTATACTACGAGCAGTACTTC
CDR3: CASSLQKRSIKDLYYEQYF
size: NA
V: TRBV5-4
J: TRBJ2-7
D: NA

DNA: TGTGCCAGCAGATTAGCGGGAGGGCCGCGGGAGCAGTACTTC
CDR3: CASRLAGGPREQYF
size: NA
V: TRBV6-6
J: TRBJ2-7
D: TRBD2

DNA: TGTGCCAGCAGTTTCAGGGATCAGCCCCAGCATTTT
CDR3: CASSFRDQPQHF
size: NA
V: TRBV27
J: TRBJ1-5
D: NA

DNA: TGTGCCAGCAGCTTCGGCACAGCACGCGAGCAGTACTTC
CDR3: CASSFGTAREQYF
size: NA
V: TRBV11-2
J: TRBJ2-7
D: NA

DNA: TGTGCCACCAGCAATAGCGGGGGGGCCCGCTCCTACGAGCAGTACTTC
CDR3: CATSNSGGARSYEQYF
size: NA
V: TRBV15
J: TRBJ2-7
D: TRBD2

DNA: TGTGCCAGCAGCTCAGGGACACGGGGTATCGCCCAGTACTTC
CDR3: CASSSGTRGIAQYF
size: NA
V: TRBV11-2
J: TRBJ2-5
D: NA

DNA: TGTGCCAGCAGCTTATTCTCAGGATCGAACACTGAAGCTTTCTTT
CDR3: CASSLFSGSNTEAFF
size: NA
V: TRBV7-6
J: TRBJ1-1
D: NA

DNA: TGTGCCAGCAGCTTAGGGTTAGCCAGAACGAACACCGGGGAGCTGTTTTTT
CDR3: CASSLGLARTNTGELFF
size: NA
V: TRBV7-8
J: TRBJ2-2
D: NA

DNA: TGTGCCAGCAGTTTACTGGGCAGGGGTAGTTTTACTGAAGCTTTCTTT
CDR3: CASSLLGRGSFTEAFF
size: few
V: TRBV28
J: TRBJ1-1
D: NA

DNA: TGTGCCAGCAGCCCCCGGGACACAACTAATGAAAAACTGTTTTTT
CDR3: CASSPRDTTNEKLFF
size: once
V: TRBV5-6
J: TRBJ1-4
D: NA

DNA: TGTGCCAGCAGTGAAATGGGGGGAATTGAAGCTTTCTTT
CDR3: CASSEMGGIEAFF
size: NA
V: TRBV6-1
J: TRBJ1-1
D: NA

DNA: TGCGCCAGCAGCCTAGGGGGCGGGAACACTGAAGCTTTCTTT
CDR3: CASSLGGGNTEAFF
size: NA
V: TRBV5-1
J: TRBJ1-1
D: TRBD1

DNA: TGTGCCAGCAGCCAAGCGTTCCAGGGTGATAACTACGAGCAGTACTTC
CDR3: CASSQAFQGDNYEQYF
size: NA
V: TRBV4-2
J: TRBJ2-7
D: NA

DNA: TGTGCCAGCAGCTTAACCGGGACAGGGTTCCAAGAGACCCAGTACTTC
CDR3: CASSLTGTGFQETQYF
size: NA
V: TRBV11-3
J: TRBJ2-5
D: TRBD1

DNA: TGTGCCAGCAGTTACATGGGGGGGAGCACCGGGGAGCTGTTTTTT
CDR3: CASSYMGGSTGELFF
size: NA
V: TRBV6-5
J: TRBJ2-2
D: TRBD2

DNA: TGTGCCAGCTCACTTCTGGACAGGGGGTTCCCGGACACCGGGGAGCTGTTTTTT
CDR3: CASSLLDRGFPDTGELFF
size: NA
V: TRBV18
J: TRBJ2-2
D: TRBD1

DNA: TGCAGCGTTGAAGCTGGCCGTCGACAGACTCTCTATGGCTACACCTTC
CDR3: CSVEAGRRQTLYGYTF
size: NA
V: TRBV29-1
J: TRBJ1-2
D: NA

DNA: TGTGCCAGCAGTCAAGCCGGGGCGGGGACTAGCGTCTACGAGCAGTACTTC
CDR3: CASSQAGAGTSVYEQYF
size: NA
V: TRBV21-1
J: TRBJ2-7
D: NA

DNA: TGCGCCAGCAGATCTAGCGGGGGGAAGTACAATGAGCAGTTCTTC
CDR3: CASRSSGGKYNEQFF
size: NA
V: TRBV10-2
J: TRBJ2-1
D: TRBD2

DNA: TGTGCCAGCAGCATTAGCGGGGGGAGCTCCTACAATGAGCAGTTCTTC
CDR3: CASSISGGSSYNEQFF
size: NA
V: TRBV27
J: TRBJ2-1
D: TRBD2

DNA: TGTGCCAGCAATCTAGATAGGGGTTATCAGCCCCAGCATTTT
CDR3: CASNLDRGYQPQHF
size: NA
V: TRBV28
J: TRBJ1-5
D: NA

DNA: TGTGCCAGCGGACAGGGAGACGAGCAGTACTTC
CDR3: CASGQGDEQYF
size: NA
V: TRBV19
J: TRBJ2-7
D: TRBD1

DNA: TGTGCCAGCAGCCTACCGGGACTAGGAGGCCCCGGGGAGCTGTTTTTT
CDR3: CASSLPGLGGPGELFF
size: NA
V: TRBV6-6
J: TRBJ2-2
D: TRBD2

DNA: TGTGCCTGGAGTGAGGACAGCTCCTCCTACGAGCAGTACTTC
CDR3: CAWSEDSSSYEQYF
size: once
V: TRBV30
J: TRBJ2-7
D: NA

DNA: TGTGCTAGCAGCAACGGCAGGGGGACCCAGTACTTC
CDR3: CASSNGRGTQYF
size: NA
V: TRBV7-7
J: TRBJ2-5
D: NA

DNA: TGTGCCAGCAGTTTACTAGCGGCGCCTAACAATGAGCAGTTCTTC
CDR3: CASSLLAAPNNEQFF
size: NA
V: TRBV28
J: TRBJ2-1
D: TRBD2

DNA: TGTGCCAGCAGCACCTTCGCCGGGGAGCTGTTTTTT
CDR3: CASSTFAGELFF
size: once
V: TRBV21-1
J: TRBJ2-2
D: NA

DNA: TGTGCCAGCACTCCCGACAGGGATCAGCCCCAGCATTTT
CDR3: CASTPDRDQPQHF
size: NA
V: TRBV2
J: TRBJ1-5
D: TRBD1

DNA: TGTGCCAGCAGGGCGACAGGTACACCGAATGAGCAGTTCTTC
CDR3: CASRATGTPNEQFF
size: NA
V: TRBV28
J: TRBJ2-1
D: NA

DNA: TGTGCCAGCAGCGTAGGGTCAGCGGGAGTGGACGGGGAGCTGTTTTTT
CDR3: CASSVGSAGVDGELFF
size: NA
V: TRBV9
J: TRBJ2-2
D: TRBD2

DNA: TGTGCCAGCAGCCCAGGGACAGGTGGCTACACCTTC
CDR3: CASSPGTGGYTF
size: once
V: TRBV7-9
J: TRBJ1-2
D: TRBD1

DNA: TGCGCCAGCGCTAAAGGGACAGGACCAAACACCGGGGAGCTGTTTTTT
CDR3: CASAKGTGPNTGELFF
size: NA
V: TRBV5-1
J: TRBJ2-2
D: TRBD1

DNA: TGTGCCAGCAGCCCAAGACAGGGGGGCGACTCTGGGGCCAACGTCCTGACTTTC
CDR3: CASSPRQGGDSGANVLTF
size: once
V: TRBV4-2
J: TRBJ2-6
D: TRBD1

DNA: TGTGCCAGCAGTTCAGGGCGGGATATGTGGGAGACCCAGTACTTC
CDR3: CASSSGRDMWETQYF
size: NA
V: TRBV28
J: TRBJ2-5
D: NA

DNA: TGTGCCAGCAGCGACTCGGGGGCCGGCGTAGATACGCAGTATTTT
CDR3: CASSDSGAGVDTQYF
size: NA
V: TRBV6-4
J: TRBJ2-3
D: NA

DNA: TGTGCCAGCAGTGAATATGGAGGGCCAGAGACCCAGTACTTC
CDR3: CASSEYGGPETQYF
size: NA
V: TRBV25-1
J: TRBJ2-5
D: NA

DNA: TGTGCCAGCAGCCTTTCGGCAGGGGGTAGCAATGAGCAGTTCTTC
CDR3: CASSLSAGGSNEQFF
size: NA
V: TRBV6-6
J: TRBJ2-1
D: TRBD1

DNA: TGTGCCAGCAGCTTCCGAGGACTAGCCAAAAACATTCAGTACTTC
CDR3: CASSFRGLAKNIQYF
size: NA
V: TRBV11-2
J: TRBJ2-4
D: NA

DNA: TGTGCCAGCAGCTTGGGGACAGGATTCTCTGGGGATGCGCAGTATTTT
CDR3: CASSLGTGFSGDAQYF
size: once
V: TRBV5-4
J: TRBJ2-3
D: TRBD1

DNA: TGTGCCAGCAGTTTCGAGGAGGGTCAGCCCCAGCATTTT
CDR3: CASSFEEGQPQHF
size: NA
V: TRBV27
J: TRBJ1-5
D: NA

DNA: TGTGCAAGTCGCTTAGCGGGCAAGGGAGGGCCCCTAAATGAGCAGTTCTTC
CDR3: CASRLAGKGGPLNEQFF
size: NA
V: TRBV12-2
J: TRBJ2-1
D: NA

DNA: TGTGCCAGCAGCTTAGCATTGGGGCAGGGGGACACTGAAGCTTTCTTT
CDR3: CASSLALGQGDTEAFF
size: NA
V: TRBV7-9
J: TRBJ1-1
D: TRBD1

DNA: TGTGCCACCAGCGTGATGACGGGGGGTAATGAAAAACTGTTTTTT
CDR3: CATSVMTGGNEKLFF
size: NA
V: TRBV15
J: TRBJ1-4
D: NA

DNA: TGTGCCCATCCGGGACAGGGGGCTTCAGAGACCCAGTACTTC
CDR3: CAHPGQGASETQYF
size: NA
V: TRBV2
J: TRBJ2-5
D: TRBD1

DNA: TGTGCTAGTGGTTTTGCGGGACTAGGGTTTTTGGATACGCAGTATTTT
CDR3: CASGFAGLGFLDTQYF
size: NA
V: TRBV12-5
J: TRBJ2-3
D: TRBD2

DNA: TGTGCCAGCAGCGCCAGCGGGGTGGGGTCAGCCGGGGAGCTGTTTTTT
CDR3: CASSASGVGSAGELFF
size: NA
V: TRBV7-9
J: TRBJ2-2
D: TRBD2

DNA: TGTGCCAGCAGCTCCCTGGGCAGGGCCACTGAAGCTTTCTTT
CDR3: CASSSLGRATEAFF
size: NA
V: TRBV11-2
J: TRBJ1-1
D: NA

DNA: TGTGCCAGCCGCGAGGGCGAGGGATTTAGCAATCAGCCCCAGCATTTT
CDR3: CASREGEGFSNQPQHF
size: once
V: TRBV19
J: TRBJ1-5
D: NA

DNA: TGTGCCAGCAGCCCACCTGCGGCGCCTCTAGCCAAAAACATTCAGTACTTC
CDR3: CASSPPAAPLAKNIQYF
size: NA
V: TRBV5-4
J: TRBJ2-4
D: NA